The 19 T cell receptor beta chains below come from one sample, sequenced in a study of T cell responses to AZD1222 COVID-19 vaccine. Profiled with immunoSEQ multiplex PCR; TCRdb holds only in-frame clones, not every one. Among more than 250,000 clones listed, 93% were seen once. The source was peripheral blood, collected on day 0 of AZD1222 vaccination. These receptors were obtained from an adult in good health.

The CDR3 region has the DNA TGTGCCAGCAGCCAAGATCCCCCGACAGGGGACGATAGCAATCAGCCCCAGCATTTT. Its protein is CASSQDPPTGDDSNQPQHF. The chain recombines TRBV3-1 (or the pseudogene TRBV3-2) with TRBJ1-5; 8 bases match TRBD1. CDR3 size: 19 residues. V dropped 0 bases and J dropped 0; count of bases not matched to a gene: 10. Germline V gives CDR1 LGHDT, CDR2 YNNKEL (reference sequence).

The chain joins TRBV28 to TRBJ1-4, with D possibly matching TRBD1 (6 bases). Looked up from germline, CDR1 is MDHEN and CDR2 is SYDVKM. The CDR3 loop spans 15 amino acids. V lost 7 bases to trimming and J lost 5 bases, with 17 bases between them. The CDR3 protein is CASKGGTLRNEKLFF. In nucleotides, the CDR3 is TGTGCCAGCAAAGGGGGGACCTTGAGGAATGAAAAACTGTTTTTT.

This chain links TRBV9 with TRBJ1-5, with 7 bases identical to TRBD1. Germline CDR1 is SGDLS and CDR2 is YYNGEE. This CDR3 region has 14 residues. The trim removed 3 bases at V and 3 bases at J, leaving 3 bases unmatched. CDR3 nucleotides: TGTGCCAGCAGCGGGGGACAGCTCAATCAGCCCCAGCATTTT. Its protein is CASSGGQLNQPQHF.

This clone was seen a single time. This sequence joins TRBV7-9 and TRBJ2-3; 9 bases map to TRBD2. The CDR3 length is 17 residues. Trimming removed 5 bases from V and 6 bases from J; junction bases left unmatched: 15. CDR1 SEHNR and CDR2 FQNEAQ come from the germline V gene (reference sequence). CDR3 in DNA: TGTGCCAGCAGCCCTGGGAGCGGGGGGTTGAGGGCGGATACGCAGTATTTT. Its protein is CASSPGSGGLRADTQYF.

The chain uses TRBV12-3 or TRBV12-4 and TRBJ1-5; D is perhaps TRBD1 (5 bases). This CDR3 has 12 residues. V lost 5 bases, J lost 7 bases, and 9 bases lay in between. Here the CDR3 DNA reads TGTGCCAGCAGTCAGGGTGGCCAGCCCCAGCATTTT. It translates to CASSQGGQPQHF.

This sequence joins TRBV9 and TRBJ1-1, with D uncertain. The CDR3 length is 13 residues. Looked up from germline, CDR1 is SGDLS and CDR2 is YYNGEE. V gave up 3 bases and J gave up 2 bases, with 8 bases separating them. This CDR3 is CASSASINTEAFF. The CDR3 nucleotides are TGTGCCAGCAGCGCCTCCATCAACACTGAAGCTTTCTTT.

The chain couples TRBV4-1 to TRBJ1-1; D gene unclear. This CDR3 has 14 residues. Trimming took off 3 bases at V and 6 bases at J, with 14 bases between the two ends. Germline V lookup: CDR1 MGHRA, CDR2 YSYEKL. The CDR3 is CASSHLPFGAEAFF. As DNA, the CDR3 is TGCGCCAGCAGCCATCTACCGTTTGGGGCTGAAGCTTTCTTT.

V is TRBV18 and J is TRBJ1-5; D perhaps matches TRBD1 (5 bases). Germline CDR1 reads KGHSH; CDR2 reads LQKENI. With 8 bases removed from V and 2 bases from J, the gap between germline ends came to 10 bases. The CDR3 sequence is 13 residues long. Here the CDR3 reads CASTRGGNQPQHF. CDR3 nucleotide sequence: TGTGCCAGCACCCGAGGGGGCAATCAGCCCCAGCATTTT.

This sequence joins TRBV12-3 or TRBV12-4 and TRBJ2-2; weak D call: TRBD2 (5 bases). This CDR3 is 13 amino acids long. V was trimmed by 3 bases and J by 5 bases, leaving 7 bases between them. The CDR3: CASSFGLTGELFF. The CDR3 DNA sequence: TGTGCCAGCAGTTTTGGACTGACCGGGGAGCTGTTTTTT.

The chain employs TRBV20-1 and TRBJ1-1; D not resolved. CDR3 length: 11 amino acids. Germline CDR1 DFQATT, CDR2 SNEGSKA (reference sequence). V was clipped by 1 base and J by 6 bases, with 6 bases between them. The CDR3 bases are TGCAGTGCTAGAGGTCGCGCTGAAGCTTTCTTT. Its translation: CSARGRAEAFF.

The V call is TRBV15, the J call TRBJ2-3; D is uncertain. The V gene lost 1 base and the J gene lost 2 bases, with 7 bases spanning the gap. CDR1 LNHNV and CDR2 YYDKDF come from the germline V gene (reference sequence). The CDR3 covers 14 residues. The CDR3 sequence: CATSRGLLTDTQYF. The CDR3 nucleotides are TGTGCCACCAGCAGAGGGTTACTCACAGATACGCAGTATTTT. Full variable domain (rest looked up from reference TRBV15 and TRBJ2-3): DAMVIQNPRYQVTQFGKPVTLSCSQTLNHNVMYWYQQKSSQAPKLLFHYYDKDFNNEADTPDNFQSRRPNTSFCFLDIRSPGLGDTAMYLCATSRGLLTDTQYFGPGTRLTVL.

The chain couples TRBV15 to TRBJ1-1, with a possible D match to TRBD1 (5 bases). The V end was cut by 0 bases, the J end by 10 bases, with 9 bases between. Germline V gene lookup returns CDR1 LNHNV and CDR2 YYDKDF (reference sequence). The CDR3 loop spans 12 amino acids. The CDR3 DNA reads as TGTGCCACCAGCAGAGATCGGAGGGGAGCTTTCTTT. The encoded protein is CATSRDRRGAFF.

This chain links TRBV9 with TRBJ1-4, with TRBD1 matching over 10 bases. The CDR3 runs 15 residues. The trim removed 0 bases at V and 6 bases at J, leaving 2 bases unmatched. Germline V gene lookup returns CDR1 SGDLS and CDR2 YYNGEE. CDR3 DNA: TGTGCCAGCAGCGTAGACGGGACAGGGGATGAAAAACTGTTTTTT. The encoded protein is CASSVDGTGDEKLFF.

The genes are TRBV27 and TRBJ1-2, with D hard to call. CDR3 length equals 13 residues. Germline CDR1 reads MNHEY; CDR2 reads SMNVEV (reference sequence). Trimming cost V 5 bases and J 1 base, with 8 bases left between them. The CDR3 nucleotides read TGTGCCAGCAGTCTCTCCCGTAACTATGGCTACACCTTC. Translated: CASSLSRNYGYTF.

The chain is built from TRBV15 and TRBJ1-6; D not certain. Germline V lookup: CDR1 LNHNV, CDR2 YYDKDF (reference sequence). With 1 base removed from V and 3 bases from J, the gap between germline ends came to 7 bases. CDR3 size: 15 residues. The CDR3 spells CATSRVRVYNSPLHF. The CDR3 DNA sequence: TGTGCCACCAGCAGAGTACGGGTCTATAATTCACCCCTCCACTTT.

This chain joins TRBV2 and TRBJ1-1; D ambiguous. CDR3 size: 14 residues. V gave up 7 bases and J gave up 4 bases, with 16 bases separating them. CDR1 and CDR2 from the germline V gene are SNHLY and FYNNEI. The CDR3 sequence is CASTSGPAPTEAFF. The DNA for the CDR3 is TGTGCCAGCACCTCAGGACCGGCTCCCACTGAAGCTTTCTTT.

The chain is built from TRBV24-1 and TRBJ1-1; 8 nucleotides align to TRBD1. Germline V gene data show CDR1 as KGHDR and CDR2 as SFDVKD. V dropped 1 base and J dropped 4; count of bases not matched to a gene: 4. This CDR3 comprises 15 residues. The CDR3 loop is CATSDFRTGFTEAFF. The DNA for the CDR3 is TGTGCCACCAGTGATTTTAGGACAGGGTTCACTGAAGCTTTCTTT.

The sample holds one count of this clone. The chain links TRBV12-3 or TRBV12-4 to TRBJ2-5; D not resolved. V was pared by 3 bases and J by 4 bases, with 6 bases between. The CDR3 length is 12 residues. The CDR3 DNA sequence: TGTGCCAGCAGTTTGAAGACAGAGACCCAGTACTTC. This gives the protein CASSLKTETQYF.

V and J are TRBV30 and TRBJ1-1; 12 bases align to TRBD1. This CDR3 has 11 residues. CDR1 is GTSNPN and CDR2 is SVGIG in the germline V gene (reference sequence). V lost 5 bases to trimming and J lost 14 bases; unmatched junction nucleotides: 6. In DNA, the CDR3 is TGTGCCTGGGGGACAGGGGGCGTTTTATTCTTT. Translation: CAWGTGGVLFF.